A selection of T cell receptor beta chains follows, all from one sample in a study of CD8 T cells in Susac syndrome. A single record per CDR3 protein comes from TCRdb applying MiXCR to the immunoSEQ multiplex PCR reads. The sample includes approximately 300,000 distinct CDR3 sequences, 65% to 90% of them seen just once. Material for sequencing was CD8+ T cells from PBMCs. These receptors were obtained from a human donor with multiple sclerosis. Both conserved end residues are part of each CDR3. The order of the fields is V gene, CDR3 length, J gene, D gene, clone size, CDR3 DNA, CDR3 protein. A D gene is named only where the DNA matches it firmly. The size field is filled for only some rows; it gives once, few, many or a size class.

TRBV12-3/TRBV12-4,16,TRBJ2-1,TRBD1,-,TGTGCCAGCAGTAGAGGGGGCGCTTGGGAAGGATACGAGCAGTTCTTC,CASSRGGAWEGYEQFF
TRBV14,13,TRBJ1-1,-,-,TGTGCCAGCAGCCAACTTGTCGAGACTGAAGCTTTCTTT,CASSQLVETEAFF
TRBV27,13,TRBJ2-5,-,-,TGTGCCAGCAGCCCCTTCGGCCTAGAGACCCAGTACTTC,CASSPFGLETQYF
TRBV18,12,TRBJ2-5,-,-,TGTGCCAGCTCACGTTTAACCGAGACCCAGTACTTC,CASSRLTETQYF
TRBV4-3,17,TRBJ2-7,-,-,TGCGCCAGCAGCCAAGACATAGGGGTACGGCAGTACTACGAGCAGTACTTC,CASSQDIGVRQYYEQYF
TRBV6-2/TRBV6-3,14,TRBJ2-7,TRBD2,few,TGTGCCAGCGGGACTAGCGGGAGTAAGTACGAGCAGTACTTC,CASGTSGSKYEQYF
TRBV27,17,TRBJ2-7,-,-,TGTGCCAGCAGTTTGTCGGCTGGGACCACGAGCTCCTACGAGCAGTACTTC,CASSLSAGTTSSYEQYF
TRBV15,16,TRBJ2-7,-,once,TGTGCCACCAGCAGTCGCTTACAGGGATTCTCCTACGAGCAGTACTTC,CATSSRLQGFSYEQYF
TRBV7-8,14,TRBJ1-1,-,-,TGTGCCAGCAGCTCAAGAGGGACCGGCACTGAAGCTTTCTTT,CASSSRGTGTEAFF
TRBV28,12,TRBJ2-7,-,-,TGTGCCGCGAGGGGTATCACCTACGAGCAGTACTTC,CAARGITYEQYF
TRBV7-9,16,TRBJ2-1,TRBD1,-,TGTGCCAGCAGCTCAACGCGGCAGGGGGTATTCAATGAGCAGTTCTTC,CASSSTRQGVFNEQFF
TRBV2,14,TRBJ2-1,TRBD2,few,TGTGCCAGCAGTGAAGCGGGAGGGCTGGGTGAGCAGTTCTTC,CASSEAGGLGEQFF
TRBV27,14,TRBJ2-7,TRBD2,-,TGTGCCAGCAGCTTCGGGACTAGCGGGACCGAGCAGTACTTC,CASSFGTSGTEQYF
TRBV25-1,13,TRBJ2-7,TRBD2,-,TGTGCCAGTCATCCGGGAGGGACCTACGAGCAGTACTTC,CASHPGGTYEQYF
TRBV4-2,15,TRBJ2-7,-,-,TGTGCCAGCAGGCAGACACGTGGGGCTTCCTACGAGCAGTACTTC,CASRQTRGASYEQYF
TRBV6-2/TRBV6-3,14,TRBJ1-2,-,-,TGTGCCAGCAGTTACTCGGCAAGGCTAGCTGGCTACACCTTC,CASSYSARLAGYTF
TRBV21-1,13,TRBJ1-1,-,-,TGTGCCAGCGAAGGAACCCGGAGCACTGAAGCTTTCTTT,CASEGTRSTEAFF
TRBV11-1,14,TRBJ2-7,-,-,TGTGCCAGCAGCCCATGGAGGAGCTCCTACGAGCAGTACTTC,CASSPWRSSYEQYF
TRBV2,15,TRBJ2-7,TRBD2,-,TGTGCCAGCAGTTCCTCCGGGACTAGCTTTTTCTGGCAGTACTTC,CASSSSGTSFFWQYF
TRBV4-3,14,TRBJ2-7,-,-,TGCGCCAGCAGCCAAGGACTAGACTCCTACGAGCAGTACTTC,CASSQGLDSYEQYF
TRBV9,15,TRBJ1-1,-,-,TGTGCCAGCAGCTTCCAGGACTCCTCGGGGACTGAAGCTTTCTTT,CASSFQDSSGTEAFF
TRBV2,17,TRBJ2-1,TRBD2,-,TGTGCCAGCAGTGATGCCACGACTAGCGGGAGTACGGATGAGCAGTTCTTC,CASSDATTSGSTDEQFF
TRBV28,13,TRBJ1-1,-,-,TGTGCCAGCAGCCTCGCCATTCTCTCGAGAGCTTTCTTT,CASSLAILSRAFF
TRBV12-3/TRBV12-4,16,TRBJ2-6,-,-,TGTGCCAGCAGTTCCCCGGGGGTGCCTGGGGCCAACGTCCTGACTTTC,CASSSPGVPGANVLTF
TRBV6-1,15,TRBJ1-4,TRBD1,-,TGTGCCAGCAGTTCAATGACAGGGGAGGCTGGGCAACTGTTTTTT,CASSSMTGEAGQLFF
TRBV20-1,14,TRBJ2-7,-,-,TGCAGTGCTTCAGGGTTTCGTATGGACTACGAGCAGTACTTC,CSASGFRMDYEQYF